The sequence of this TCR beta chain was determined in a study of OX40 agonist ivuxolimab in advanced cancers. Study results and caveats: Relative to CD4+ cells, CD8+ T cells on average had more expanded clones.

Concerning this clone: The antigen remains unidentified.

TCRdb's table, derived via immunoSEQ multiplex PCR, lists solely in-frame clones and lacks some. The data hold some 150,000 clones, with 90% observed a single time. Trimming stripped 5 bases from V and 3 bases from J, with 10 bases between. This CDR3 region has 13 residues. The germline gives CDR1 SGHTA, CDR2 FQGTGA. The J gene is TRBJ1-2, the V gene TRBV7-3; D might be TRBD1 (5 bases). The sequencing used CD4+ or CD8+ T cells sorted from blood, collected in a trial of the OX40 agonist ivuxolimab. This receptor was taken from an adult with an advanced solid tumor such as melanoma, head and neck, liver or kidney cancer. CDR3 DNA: TGTGCCAGCAGCCCGGAAGGGGACTATGGCTACACCTTC. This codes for CASSPEGDYGYTF.